This is a list of T cell receptor beta chains from one sample in a study of blood T cell repertoires in COVID-19. Profiled with immunoSEQ multiplex PCR; TCRdb holds only in-frame clones, not every one. The sample has fewer than 250,000 clones, 83% seen once. The sample comprised PBMCs or T cells enriched from blood (not recorded which). Every receptor here comes from a woman aged 40 to 50 who had been exposed to COVID-19. Both conserved end residues are part of each CDR3. The order of the fields is J gene, V gene, clone size, D gene, CDR3 DNA, CDR3 protein. The D gene is left open where the match is weak. Part of the rows lack a size; the others show once, few, many or a class for expanded clones.

J: TRBJ1-1
V: TRBV7-9
size: once
D: TRBD1
DNA: TGTGCCAGCAGCTTGCTCAAGGACAGGGGCACTGAAGCTTTCTTT
CDR3: CASSLLKDRGTEAFF

J: TRBJ1-2
V: TRBV7-9
size: -
D: -
DNA: TGTGCCAGCAGCTTATCCGGTGAGGTGGGCTACACCTTC
CDR3: CASSLSGEVGYTF

J: TRBJ1-4
V: TRBV7-2
size: -
D: -
DNA: TGTGCCAGCAGCTTAGGCGGGGCCCCTAATGAAAAACTGTTTTTT
CDR3: CASSLGGAPNEKLFF

J: TRBJ1-1
V: TRBV2
size: few
D: -
DNA: TGTGCCAGCAGTCGAGCTGAAGGTTTAGGGGGTCGGACTGAAGCTTTCTTT
CDR3: CASSRAEGLGGRTEAFF

J: TRBJ2-3
V: TRBV6-1
size: -
D: -
DNA: TGTGCCAGCAGTGCCGCCGTGGGGGGTAGTACAGATACGCAGTATTTT
CDR3: CASSAAVGGSTDTQYF

J: TRBJ1-1
V: TRBV7-9
size: -
D: TRBD1
DNA: TGTGCCAGCAGCACGGGACAGGGAAACACTGAAGCTTTCTTT
CDR3: CASSTGQGNTEAFF

J: TRBJ1-4
V: TRBV7-3
size: -
D: -
DNA: TGTGCCAGCAGCTTATCCATGGAAAAACTGTTTTTT
CDR3: CASSLSMEKLFF

J: TRBJ2-7
V: TRBV28
size: -
D: -
DNA: TGTGCCAGCAGCATCGGGGGAACGGTTTACGAGCAGTACTTC
CDR3: CASSIGGTVYEQYF

J: TRBJ1-1
V: TRBV28
size: -
D: TRBD1
DNA: TGTGCCAGCACGACCCAGGGGGCGGGCACTGAAGCTTTCTTT
CDR3: CASTTQGAGTEAFF

J: TRBJ2-4
V: TRBV6-5
size: -
D: -
DNA: TGTGCCAGCAGGACAGTAGCCAAAAACATTCAGTACTTC
CDR3: CASRTVAKNIQYF

J: TRBJ2-3
V: TRBV10-2
size: -
D: TRBD2
DNA: TGCGCCACCCTAGCGGGGGACACAGATACGCAGTATTTT
CDR3: CATLAGDTDTQYF

J: TRBJ2-7
V: TRBV11-2
size: -
D: TRBD2
DNA: TGTGCCAGCAGCTTAGATCCGGGGGGCTACGAGCAGTACTTC
CDR3: CASSLDPGGYEQYF

J: TRBJ1-5
V: TRBV30
size: -
D: TRBD1
DNA: TGTGCCTGGACTCGGACAGGCAGGGATCAGCCCCAGCATTTT
CDR3: CAWTRTGRDQPQHF

J: TRBJ1-5
V: TRBV27
size: -
D: TRBD1
DNA: TGTGCCAGCAGGGTGGGACAGGGAACGGGGCAGCCCCAGCATTTT
CDR3: CASRVGQGTGQPQHF

J: TRBJ1-4
V: TRBV16
size: -
D: TRBD1
DNA: TGTGCCAGCAGCCAACAGGGGGCAACTAATGAAAAACTGTTTTTT
CDR3: CASSQQGATNEKLFF

J: TRBJ2-7
V: TRBV5-1
size: -
D: TRBD1
DNA: TGCGCCAGCAGCTTGGACGTGGTAGAGGGGGCCGAGCAGTACTTC
CDR3: CASSLDVVEGAEQYF

J: TRBJ2-4
V: TRBV6-5
size: -
D: -
DNA: TGTGCCAGCAGCCGAATAGTTGGAAACATTCAGTACTTC
CDR3: CASSRIVGNIQYF

J: TRBJ1-5
V: TRBV9
size: -
D: -
DNA: TGTGCCAGCAGCCCCGGGGATGATCAGCCCCAGCATTTT
CDR3: CASSPGDDQPQHF

J: TRBJ2-1
V: TRBV19
size: -
D: -
DNA: TGTGCCAGTAGTAAAACCTTCACAGGGCCAAGCTCCTACAATGAGCAGTTCTTC
CDR3: CASSKTFTGPSSYNEQFF

J: TRBJ2-3
V: TRBV9
size: -
D: -
DNA: TGTGCCAGCAGCGTAGGTTTAAAGGGGCTCACAGATACGCAGTATTTT
CDR3: CASSVGLKGLTDTQYF

J: TRBJ1-1
V: TRBV7-8
size: -
D: -
DNA: TGTGCCAGCAGCTTAGCTCGGTCGGCGGGCACTGAAGCTTTCTTT
CDR3: CASSLARSAGTEAFF

J: TRBJ2-2
V: TRBV9
size: -
D: -
DNA: TGTGCCAGCAGCGTAGTAGTCGGGGAGCTGTTTTTT
CDR3: CASSVVVGELFF

J: TRBJ1-1
V: TRBV3-1/TRBV3-2
size: once
D: -
DNA: TGTGCCAGCAGCCCTGCTAGTAACACTGAAGCTTTCTTT
CDR3: CASSPASNTEAFF

J: TRBJ1-5
V: TRBV28
size: -
D: -
DNA: TGTGCCAGCAGTTTATCTGCCGCCCCCTTAGGCAATCAGCCCCAGCATTTT
CDR3: CASSLSAAPLGNQPQHF